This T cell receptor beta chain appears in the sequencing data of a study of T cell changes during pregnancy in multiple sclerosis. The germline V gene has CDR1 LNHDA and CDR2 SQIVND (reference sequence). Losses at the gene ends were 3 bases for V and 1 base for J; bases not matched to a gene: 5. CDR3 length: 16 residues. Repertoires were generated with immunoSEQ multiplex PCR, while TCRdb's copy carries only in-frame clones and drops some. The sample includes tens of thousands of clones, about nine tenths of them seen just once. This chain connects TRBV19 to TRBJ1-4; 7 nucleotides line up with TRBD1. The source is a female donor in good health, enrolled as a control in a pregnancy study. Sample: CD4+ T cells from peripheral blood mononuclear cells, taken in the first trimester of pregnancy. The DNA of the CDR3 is TGTGCCAGTAGTATCGCCGGGACAGTAACTAATGAAAAACTGTTTTTT. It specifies CASSIAGTVTNEKLFF. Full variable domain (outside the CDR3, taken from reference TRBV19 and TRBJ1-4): DGGITQSPKYLFRKEGQNVTLSCEQNLNHDAMYWYRQDPGQGLRLIYYSQIVNDFQKGDIAEGYSVSREKKESFPLTVTSAQKNPTAFYLCASSIAGTVTNEKLFFGSGTQLSVL.